The 2 T cell receptor beta chains presented below share a single source sample, sequenced in a study of regulatory T cells in long-lasting Graves disease. According to the study, TCR beta libraries were built with iRepertoire HTBI primers and CDR3-region Arm-PCR. Each CDR3 protein gets one entry after TCRdb re-called the multiplex PCR reads with MiXCR. The table has about 220,000 distinct CDR3 sequences, roughly 19% seen once. Time point defined: newly diagnosed GD, antithyroid drugs for less than 3 months. There was RNA extracted from PBMCs, and the TCR library was made from it. This sample also belongs to another study, concerning T cells in Graves' hyperthyroidism and ophthalmopathy.

The specimen comprised peripheral blood mononuclear cells (PBMCs), sampled at new diagnosis, from a patient treated with antithyroid drugs. These receptor sequences come from a woman between 25 and 40 years old with Graves disease.

Turning to this clonotype: Just one base apart from a much larger clone, this may be a read error. The chain employs TRBV27 and TRBJ2-7; D call uncertain. Trimming removed 4 bases at V and 7 bases at J, with 17 bases between. The germline CDR1 and CDR2 sequences are MNHEY and SMNVEV (reference sequence). This CDR3 is built from 14 residues. The CDR3 region has the DNA TGTGCCAGCAGTTGGGGATACGGCGAAGAAGAGCAGTACTTC. It yields the protein CASSWGYGEEEQYF.

This clonotype was picked up many times. The chain employs TRBV28 and TRBJ2-7; D is uncertain. V lost 6 bases to trimming and J lost 4 bases, with 10 bases between them. The CDR3 is 12 amino acids. Looked up from germline, CDR1 is MDHEN and CDR2 is SYDVKM. CDR3 bases: TGTGCCAGCAGCGAGCGTCGATACGAGCAGTACTTC. Translating it yields CASSERRYEQYF.